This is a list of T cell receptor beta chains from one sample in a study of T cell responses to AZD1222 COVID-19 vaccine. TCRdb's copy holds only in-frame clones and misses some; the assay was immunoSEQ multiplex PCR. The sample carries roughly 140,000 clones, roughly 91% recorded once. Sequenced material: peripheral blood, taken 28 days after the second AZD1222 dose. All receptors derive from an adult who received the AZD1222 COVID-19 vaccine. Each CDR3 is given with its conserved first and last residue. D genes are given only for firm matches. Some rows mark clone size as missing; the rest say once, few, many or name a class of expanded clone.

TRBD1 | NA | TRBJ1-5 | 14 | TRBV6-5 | TGTGCCAGCAGTTACAGACAGGGTAATCAGCCCCAGCATTTT | CASSYRQGNQPQHF
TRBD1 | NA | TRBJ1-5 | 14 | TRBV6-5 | TGTGCCAGCAGGACAGGGGATAGCAATCAGCCCCAGCATTTT | CASRTGDSNQPQHF
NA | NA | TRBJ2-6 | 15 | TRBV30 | TGTGCCTGGAGTGTACCTAGGGTTGGGGCCAACGTCCTGACTTTC | CAWSVPRVGANVLTF
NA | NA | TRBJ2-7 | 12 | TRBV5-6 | TGTGCCAGCAGCTTACTCAACTACGAGCAGTACTTC | CASSLLNYEQYF
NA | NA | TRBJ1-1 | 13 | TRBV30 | TGTGCCTGGAGTGTAGGCACGACGGGTGAAGCTTTCTTT | CAWSVGTTGEAFF
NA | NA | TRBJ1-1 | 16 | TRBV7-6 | TGTGCCAGCAGCTCGGTTAACGGGGCCCAGAACACTGAAGCTTTCTTT | CASSSVNGAQNTEAFF
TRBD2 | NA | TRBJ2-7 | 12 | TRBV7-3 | TGTGCCAGCAGCTCCCGGGAGGGCGAGCAGTACTTC | CASSSREGEQYF
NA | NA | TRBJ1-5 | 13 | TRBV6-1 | TGTGCCAGCAGTGAACAGGGCAATCAGCCCCAGCATTTT | CASSEQGNQPQHF
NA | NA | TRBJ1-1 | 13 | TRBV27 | TGTGCCAGCAGTTTATCCGACGGTGAGGAAGCTTTCTTT | CASSLSDGEEAFF
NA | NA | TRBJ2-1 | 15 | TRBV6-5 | TGTGCCAGCAGTTACCGGGGGACGGGGTACAATGAGCAGTTCTTC | CASSYRGTGYNEQFF
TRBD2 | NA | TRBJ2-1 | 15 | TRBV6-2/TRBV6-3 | TGTGCCAGCAGTACTGCCGGGACTAACTACAATGAGCAGTTCTTC | CASSTAGTNYNEQFF
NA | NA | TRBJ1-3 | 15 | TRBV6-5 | TGTGCCAGCTCGGACAGCCCTGGCTTTGGAAACACCATATATTTT | CASSDSPGFGNTIYF
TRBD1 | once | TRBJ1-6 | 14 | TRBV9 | TGTGCCAGCAGCGTAACAGGGGGTAGTTCACCCCTCCACTTT | CASSVTGGSSPLHF
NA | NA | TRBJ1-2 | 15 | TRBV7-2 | TGTGCCAGCAGCTTAGGGACGGGCCCAAACTATGGCTACACCTTC | CASSLGTGPNYGYTF
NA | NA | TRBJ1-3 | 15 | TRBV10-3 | TGTGCCATCAGTGACCCGACACCCTCTGGAAACACCATATATTTT | CAISDPTPSGNTIYF
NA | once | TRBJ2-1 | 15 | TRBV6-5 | TGTGCCAGTACCCGGGCCCCGAGCTCCTACAATGAGCAGTTCTTC | CASTRAPSSYNEQFF
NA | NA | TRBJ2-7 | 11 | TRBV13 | TGTGCCAGCACTGACGGCGGGGAGCAGTACTTC | CASTDGGEQYF
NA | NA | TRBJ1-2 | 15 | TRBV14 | TGTGCCAGCAGCCAAGATGTGCAGATTAACTATGGCTACACCTTC | CASSQDVQINYGYTF
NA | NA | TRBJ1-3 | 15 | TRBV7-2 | TGTGCCAGCAGCTTGGGAATTAACTCTGGAAACACCATATATTTT | CASSLGINSGNTIYF
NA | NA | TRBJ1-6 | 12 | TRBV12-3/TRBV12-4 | TGTGCCAGCAGGGACGGAAATTCACCCCTCCACTTT | CASRDGNSPLHF
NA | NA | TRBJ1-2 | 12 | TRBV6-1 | TGTGCCAGCAGTGACGGGGGGTTCAGCTACACCTTC | CASSDGGFSYTF
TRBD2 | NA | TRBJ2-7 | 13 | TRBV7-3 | TGTGCCAGCAGCCCGGGACTAGCGGGAGCGGTGTACTTC | CASSPGLAGAVYF
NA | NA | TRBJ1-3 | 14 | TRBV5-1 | TGCGCCAGCAGCTTGGACGGGGCTGGAAACACCATATATTTT | CASSLDGAGNTIYF
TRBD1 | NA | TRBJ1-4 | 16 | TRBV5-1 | TGCGCCAGCAGCTGGACCTCGGGGACAGGGAGTGAAAAACTGTTTTTT | CASSWTSGTGSEKLFF
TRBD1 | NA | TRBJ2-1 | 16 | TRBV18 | TGTGCCAGCTCAGAGGACAGGGGGGGATCCTACAATGAGCAGTTCTTC | CASSEDRGGSYNEQFF
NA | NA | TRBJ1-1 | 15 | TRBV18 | TGTGCCAGCTCACCAATCGGGGACCCGAACACTGAAGCTTTCTTT | CASSPIGDPNTEAFF
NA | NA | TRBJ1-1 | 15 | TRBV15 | TGTGCCACCAGCAGAGGAAACAGGAAGGCCACTGAAGCTTTCTTT | CATSRGNRKATEAFF
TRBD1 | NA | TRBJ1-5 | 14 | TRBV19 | TGTGCCAGTGCTGTCGGGACAGGGAATCAGCCCCAGCATTTT | CASAVGTGNQPQHF
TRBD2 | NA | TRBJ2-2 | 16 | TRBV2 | TGTGCCAGCAGTGCCCGGCTAGCGGGGGGGACCGGGGAGCTGTTTTTT | CASSARLAGGTGELFF
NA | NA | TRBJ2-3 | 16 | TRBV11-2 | TGTGCCAGCAGCTTAGGGGGTAGCTCGAGCACAGATACGCAGTATTTT | CASSLGGSSSTDTQYF
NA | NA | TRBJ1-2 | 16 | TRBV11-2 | TGTGCCAGCAGCACCGGGACGCTGACGGCGGCTTATGGCTACACCTTC | CASSTGTLTAAYGYTF
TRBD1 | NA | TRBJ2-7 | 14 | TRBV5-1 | TGCGCCAGCAGCTTGGGGACAGGGGGATACGAGCAGTACTTC | CASSLGTGGYEQYF
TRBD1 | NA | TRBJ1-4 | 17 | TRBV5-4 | TGTGCCAGCAGCTCGGGTGGCAGGGGGCGTCCTAATGAAAAACTGTTTTTT | CASSSGGRGRPNEKLFF
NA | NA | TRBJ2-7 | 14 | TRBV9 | TGTGCCAGCAGCGTAGGAACAGGTTACTACGAGCAGTACTTC | CASSVGTGYYEQYF
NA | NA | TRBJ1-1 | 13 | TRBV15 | TGTGCCACCAGGAGATCTTCCGACACTGAAGCTTTCTTT | CATRRSSDTEAFF
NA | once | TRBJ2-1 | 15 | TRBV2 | TGTGCCAGCAAGACAGATCCTAGCTCCTACAATGAGCAGTTCTTC | CASKTDPSSYNEQFF
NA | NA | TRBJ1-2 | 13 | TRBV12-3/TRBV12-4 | TGTGCCAGCAGTTTTGAAGGGAGCTATGGCTACACCTTC | CASSFEGSYGYTF
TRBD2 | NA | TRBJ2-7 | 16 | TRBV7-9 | TGTGCCAGCAGCTACGGACTAGCGGGGCTATCCTACGAGCAGTACTTC | CASSYGLAGLSYEQYF
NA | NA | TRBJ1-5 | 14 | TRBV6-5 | TGTGCCAGCAGCCCCGCGACAGGCAATCAGCCCCAGCATTTT | CASSPATGNQPQHF
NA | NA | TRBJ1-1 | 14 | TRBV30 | TGTGCCTGGAGTGTACCAGGGGTGAACACTGAAGCTTTCTTT | CAWSVPGVNTEAFF
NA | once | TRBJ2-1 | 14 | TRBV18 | TGTGCCAGCTCACCTTTAGGAACGTACAATGAGCAGTTCTTC | CASSPLGTYNEQFF
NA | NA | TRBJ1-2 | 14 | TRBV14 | TGTGCCAGCAGTAAAGTGGGTCTCAACTATGGCTACACCTTC | CASSKVGLNYGYTF
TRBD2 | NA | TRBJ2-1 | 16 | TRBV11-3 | TGTGCCAGCAGCTTGGGACTAGCGGGTTCCTACAATGAGCAGTTCTTC | CASSLGLAGSYNEQFF
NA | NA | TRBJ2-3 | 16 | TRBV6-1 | TGTGCCAGCAGTGAAGCCGGCTATTCTAGCACAGATACGCAGTATTTT | CASSEAGYSSTDTQYF
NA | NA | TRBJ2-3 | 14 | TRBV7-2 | TGTGCCAGCAGCCCTACAGGAGGCCCAGATACGCAGTATTTT | CASSPTGGPDTQYF